This is a list of T cell receptor beta chains from one sample in a study of blood T cell repertoires in COVID-19. Here immunoSEQ multiplex PCR was the method, and the copy in TCRdb shows in-frame clones only, minus some. The sample contains 450,000 or so clones, 70% to 90% of which appear only once. Sequences were obtained from peripheral blood. The source of these receptors is a man between 18 and 29 years old with COVID-19, enrolled during active disease. The CDR3 runs from the conserved cysteine through the conserved F or W. The D gene is left open where the match is weak. Clone size is stated in some rows and not others, as once, few, many or a class when expanded.

CDR3 DNA: TGTGCCAGCAGCAAAGCGTGGCGGGAGGGCCACAATGAGCAGTTCTTC; CDR3 protein: CASSKAWREGHNEQFF; J gene: TRBJ2-1; clone size: .; V gene: TRBV21-1; D gene: .
CDR3 DNA: TGTGCCAGCAGCTTAGGCGACAGGGGACAAGAGACCCAGTACTTC; CDR3 protein: CASSLGDRGQETQYF; J gene: TRBJ2-5; clone size: .; V gene: TRBV11-1; D gene: TRBD1
CDR3 DNA: TGCGCCAGCACGTCCGGCGCCACAGGGGACTATGGCTACACCTTC; CDR3 protein: CASTSGATGDYGYTF; J gene: TRBJ1-2; clone size: .; V gene: TRBV10-1; D gene: TRBD1
CDR3 DNA: TGTGCCAGCAGCAAATCCCTTGCCAGGGAAAGGGAAAAACTGTTTTTT; CDR3 protein: CASSKSLAREREKLFF; J gene: TRBJ1-4; clone size: .; V gene: TRBV21-1; D gene: .
CDR3 DNA: TGCAGTGCTAGTATTCCGCGGGGGACCTACAATGAGCAGTTCTTC; CDR3 protein: CSASIPRGTYNEQFF; J gene: TRBJ2-1; clone size: few; V gene: TRBV20-1; D gene: TRBD2
CDR3 DNA: TGTGCCAGCAGTTACCCAGGCCTGGAAGCTTTCTTT; CDR3 protein: CASSYPGLEAFF; J gene: TRBJ1-1; clone size: .; V gene: TRBV6-5; D gene: .
CDR3 DNA: TGTGCCAGCAGCCTGGGAGGAAACCAAGAGACCCAGTACTTC; CDR3 protein: CASSLGGNQETQYF; J gene: TRBJ2-5; clone size: .; V gene: TRBV3-1/TRBV3-2; D gene: .
CDR3 DNA: TGTGCCAGCAGCTTGGGGCGGGACTACAATGAGCAGTTCTTC; CDR3 protein: CASSLGRDYNEQFF; J gene: TRBJ2-1; clone size: .; V gene: TRBV5-5; D gene: .
CDR3 DNA: TGTGCCAGCAGTAGGACAGAGAGCTCCTACAATGAGCAGTTCTTC; CDR3 protein: CASSRTESSYNEQFF; J gene: TRBJ2-1; clone size: few; V gene: TRBV2; D gene: .
CDR3 DNA: TGTGCCAGCAGCTTACACGGGAGCCATCAAGAGACCCAGTACTTC; CDR3 protein: CASSLHGSHQETQYF; J gene: TRBJ2-5; clone size: once; V gene: TRBV7-2; D gene: .
CDR3 DNA: TGTGCCTGGAGCCCCTCCGGGGAGCTGTTTTTT; CDR3 protein: CAWSPSGELFF; J gene: TRBJ2-2; clone size: .; V gene: TRBV30; D gene: .
CDR3 DNA: TGTGCCAGCAGCTTGGGAGATATTGGGTCCAACTCACCCCTCCACTTT; CDR3 protein: CASSLGDIGSNSPLHF; J gene: TRBJ1-6; clone size: .; V gene: TRBV7-8; D gene: .
CDR3 DNA: TGCGCCAGCAGCCGCGGGGATTGGGGTGAAGCTTTCTTT; CDR3 protein: CASSRGDWGEAFF; J gene: TRBJ1-1; clone size: .; V gene: TRBV4-1; D gene: .
CDR3 DNA: TGTGCCAGCAGCTCCGGGGAAGGCCAGCCCCAGCATTTT; CDR3 protein: CASSSGEGQPQHF; J gene: TRBJ1-5; clone size: once; V gene: TRBV11-2; D gene: .
CDR3 DNA: TGTGCCAGCTCACCACCGGGGACTAGCGGGGGAGGATACAATGAGCAGTTCTTC; CDR3 protein: CASSPPGTSGGGYNEQFF; J gene: TRBJ2-1; clone size: .; V gene: TRBV18; D gene: TRBD2
CDR3 DNA: TGCAGTGCTAGTCAGGGTGAAACATCGCGGCCCCAGCATTTT; CDR3 protein: CSASQGETSRPQHF; J gene: TRBJ1-5; clone size: .; V gene: TRBV20-1; D gene: .
CDR3 DNA: TGCGCCAGCAGCTTGGCCCGACAGGGTGGGTCATACAATGAGCAGTTCTTC; CDR3 protein: CASSLARQGGSYNEQFF; J gene: TRBJ2-1; clone size: .; V gene: TRBV5-1; D gene: TRBD1
CDR3 DNA: TGTGCCAGTAGTACCCGGGGGGACGCCTACAATGAGCAGTTCTTC; CDR3 protein: CASSTRGDAYNEQFF; J gene: TRBJ2-1; clone size: few; V gene: TRBV19; D gene: TRBD2
CDR3 DNA: TGTGCTAGTGGTTTGACAGGGTTCGTTACTGAAGCTTTCTTT; CDR3 protein: CASGLTGFVTEAFF; J gene: TRBJ1-1; clone size: .; V gene: TRBV12-5; D gene: .
CDR3 DNA: TGTGCCAGTAGTAGCGGGGGGCCGTCCTACGAGCAGTACTTC; CDR3 protein: CASSSGGPSYEQYF; J gene: TRBJ2-7; clone size: .; V gene: TRBV19; D gene: TRBD2
CDR3 DNA: TGCGCCAGCAGTCAATGGGCAGGGGGAAGTCCCGAGCAGTACTTC; CDR3 protein: CASSQWAGGSPEQYF; J gene: TRBJ2-7; clone size: .; V gene: TRBV23-1; D gene: TRBD1
CDR3 DNA: TGTGCCAGCAGCGTAGAAACAGGGGGCATGGATACGCAGTATTTT; CDR3 protein: CASSVETGGMDTQYF; J gene: TRBJ2-3; clone size: .; V gene: TRBV9; D gene: TRBD1
CDR3 DNA: TGTGCCAGCAGCCAAGGACAACCGACCTACGAGCAGTACTTC; CDR3 protein: CASSQGQPTYEQYF; J gene: TRBJ2-7; clone size: few; V gene: TRBV3-1/TRBV3-2; D gene: .
CDR3 DNA: TGTGCCAGCAGTTACTCGGACAGATCTGGAAACACCATATATTTT; CDR3 protein: CASSYSDRSGNTIYF; J gene: TRBJ1-3; clone size: .; V gene: TRBV6-5; D gene: .
CDR3 DNA: TGTGCCAGCAGCCCGGGACTGACCAATTCACCCCTCCACTTT; CDR3 protein: CASSPGLTNSPLHF; J gene: TRBJ1-6; clone size: few; V gene: TRBV5-4; D gene: .
CDR3 DNA: TGCGCCAGCAGCTCCACAGGGTCTTCCTACAATGAGCAGTTCTTC; CDR3 protein: CASSSTGSSYNEQFF; J gene: TRBJ2-1; clone size: once; V gene: TRBV5-1; D gene: .
CDR3 DNA: TGTGCCAGTAGGCGAGGCTTTAATGAAAAACTGTTTTTT; CDR3 protein: CASRRGFNEKLFF; J gene: TRBJ1-4; clone size: .; V gene: TRBV19; D gene: .
CDR3 DNA: TGTGCCAGCAGTGAAACTCGACAGGGGGGCTATGAGCAGTTCTTC; CDR3 protein: CASSETRQGGYEQFF; J gene: TRBJ2-1; clone size: .; V gene: TRBV2; D gene: TRBD1
CDR3 DNA: TGTGCCAGCAGTCCAGGACAGGCTCAAGAGCAGTACTTC; CDR3 protein: CASSPGQAQEQYF; J gene: TRBJ2-7; clone size: .; V gene: TRBV12-3/TRBV12-4; D gene: TRBD1
CDR3 DNA: TGTGCCAGCAGCACCGGACAGGGCACGAACACCGGGGAGCTGTTTTTT; CDR3 protein: CASSTGQGTNTGELFF; J gene: TRBJ2-2; clone size: once; V gene: TRBV11-2; D gene: TRBD1
CDR3 DNA: TGTGCCAGCAGCCGACTAGCGGGAGAAAAAAGAGAGCAGTTCTTC; CDR3 protein: CASSRLAGEKREQFF; J gene: TRBJ2-1; clone size: .; V gene: TRBV7-6; D gene: TRBD2
CDR3 DNA: TGTGCCAGCAGCCCGAGACTAGCGGGAGGCTACGAGCAGTACTTC; CDR3 protein: CASSPRLAGGYEQYF; J gene: TRBJ2-7; clone size: .; V gene: TRBV7-6; D gene: TRBD2
CDR3 DNA: TGTGCCAGCAGCCTAGGCGGCACGCTCAACGTCCTGACTTTC; CDR3 protein: CASSLGGTLNVLTF; J gene: TRBJ2-6; clone size: .; V gene: TRBV7-9; D gene: .
CDR3 DNA: TGTGCCAGCAACCGACTAGCGGCTAGCACAGATACGCAGTATTTT; CDR3 protein: CASNRLAASTDTQYF; J gene: TRBJ2-3; clone size: few; V gene: TRBV27; D gene: TRBD2
CDR3 DNA: TGTGCCAGTGGTCGGGACAACCAAGAGACCCAGTACTTC; CDR3 protein: CASGRDNQETQYF; J gene: TRBJ2-5; clone size: once; V gene: TRBV2; D gene: .
CDR3 DNA: TGTGCCAGCAGTCGAGGGACTTCGTACAATGAGCAGTTCTTC; CDR3 protein: CASSRGTSYNEQFF; J gene: TRBJ2-1; clone size: .; V gene: TRBV7-9; D gene: .
CDR3 DNA: TGTGCCAGTAGTATATCTTTCGTGAGTAATAGCAATCAGCCCCAGCATTTT; CDR3 protein: CASSISFVSNSNQPQHF; J gene: TRBJ1-5; clone size: .; V gene: TRBV19; D gene: .
CDR3 DNA: TGCGCCAGCAGCTTGGTGGGGGGCTCCTACGAGCAGTACTTC; CDR3 protein: CASSLVGGSYEQYF; J gene: TRBJ2-7; clone size: .; V gene: TRBV5-1; D gene: .
CDR3 DNA: TGTGCCAGCAGCTATCAGGCGGGTGAGCAGTTCTTC; CDR3 protein: CASSYQAGEQFF; J gene: TRBJ2-1; clone size: .; V gene: TRBV7-9; D gene: .